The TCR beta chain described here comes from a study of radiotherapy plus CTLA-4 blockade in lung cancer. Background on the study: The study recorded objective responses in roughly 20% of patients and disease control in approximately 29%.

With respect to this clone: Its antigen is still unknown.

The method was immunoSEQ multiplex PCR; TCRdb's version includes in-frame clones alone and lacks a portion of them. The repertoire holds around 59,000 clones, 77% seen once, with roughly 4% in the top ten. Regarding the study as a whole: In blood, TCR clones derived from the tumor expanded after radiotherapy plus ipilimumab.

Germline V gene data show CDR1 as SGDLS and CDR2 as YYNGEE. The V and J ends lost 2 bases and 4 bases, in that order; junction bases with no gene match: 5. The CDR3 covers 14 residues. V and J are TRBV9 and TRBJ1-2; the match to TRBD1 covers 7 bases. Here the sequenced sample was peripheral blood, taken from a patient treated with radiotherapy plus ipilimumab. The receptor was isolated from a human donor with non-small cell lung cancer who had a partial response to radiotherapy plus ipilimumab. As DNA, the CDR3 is TGTGCCAGCAGCGTCGCCGGGACAGCCTATGGCTACACCTTC. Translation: CASSVAGTAYGYTF. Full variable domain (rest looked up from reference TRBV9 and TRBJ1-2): DSGVTQTPKHLITATGQRVTLRCSPRSGDLSVYWYQQSLDQGLQFLIQYYNGEERAKGNILERFSAQQFPDLHSELNLSSLELGDSALYFCASSVAGTAYGYTFGSGTRLTVV.